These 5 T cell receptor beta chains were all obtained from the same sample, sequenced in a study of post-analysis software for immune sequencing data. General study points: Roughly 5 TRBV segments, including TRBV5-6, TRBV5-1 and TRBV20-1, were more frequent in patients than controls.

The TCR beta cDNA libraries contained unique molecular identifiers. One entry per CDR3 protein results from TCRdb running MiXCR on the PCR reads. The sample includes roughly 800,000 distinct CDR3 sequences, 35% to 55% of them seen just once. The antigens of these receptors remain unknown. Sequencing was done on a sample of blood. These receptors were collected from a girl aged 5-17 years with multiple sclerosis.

The CDR3 reads CASSQEGPLYNEQFF. The DNA for the CDR3 is TGCGCCAGCAGCCAAGAGGGTCCCCTTTACAATGAGCAGTTCTTC. This chain uses TRBV4-3 with TRBJ2-1; no reliable D call. Germline assignment: CDR1 LGHNA and CDR2 YSLEER. The CDR3 sequence is 15 residues long. Trimming removed 0 bases at V and 4 bases at J, with 10 bases between.

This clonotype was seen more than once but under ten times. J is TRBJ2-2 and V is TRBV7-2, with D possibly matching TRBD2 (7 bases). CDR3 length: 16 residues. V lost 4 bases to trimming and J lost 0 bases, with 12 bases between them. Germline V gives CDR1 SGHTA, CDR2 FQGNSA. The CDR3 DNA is TGTGCCAGCAGCTCTGAGGGGGGGGCGAACACCGGGGAGCTGTTTTTT. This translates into CASSSEGGANTGELFF.

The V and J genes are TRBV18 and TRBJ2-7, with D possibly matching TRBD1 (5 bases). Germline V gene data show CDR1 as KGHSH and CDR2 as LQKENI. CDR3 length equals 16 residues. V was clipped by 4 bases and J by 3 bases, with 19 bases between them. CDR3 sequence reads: CASSRVPRQGHYEQYF. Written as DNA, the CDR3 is TGTGCCAGCTCACGTGTGCCCCGCCAGGGTCACTACGAGCAGTACTTC.

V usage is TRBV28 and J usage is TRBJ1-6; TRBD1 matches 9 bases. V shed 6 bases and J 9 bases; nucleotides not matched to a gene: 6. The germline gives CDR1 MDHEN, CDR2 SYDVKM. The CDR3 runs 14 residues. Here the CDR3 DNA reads TGTGCCAGCAGGCCCCAGGGACAGGGTTCACCCCTCCACTTT. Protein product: CASRPQGQGSPLHF.

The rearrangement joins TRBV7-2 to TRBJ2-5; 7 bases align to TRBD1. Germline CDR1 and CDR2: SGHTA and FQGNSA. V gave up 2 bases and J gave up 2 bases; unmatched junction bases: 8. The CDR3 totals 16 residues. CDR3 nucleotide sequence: TGTGCCAGCAGCTTACGCCGGACAGGCCCACAAGAGACCCAGTACTTC. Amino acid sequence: CASSLRRTGPQETQYF.